This TCR beta chain was sequenced in a study of blood T cell repertoires in COVID-19. Study at large: Donors in the United States, Italy and Spain gave samples during acute or convalescent COVID-19.

Repertoires were generated with immunoSEQ multiplex PCR, while TCRdb's copy carries only in-frame clones and drops some. The sample gives about 190,000 clones, roughly 80% of which show up once; 6.9% is in the top ten. The V segment lost 5 bases and the J segment 0 bases; nucleotides outside the gene matches: 10. The germline V gene has CDR1 SGHRS and CDR2 YFSETQ. This CDR3 contains 18 residues. This clone has a handful of counts. The sequencing sample was made of peripheral blood. This TCR came from a man aged 60 to 75 with acute or convalescent COVID-19. The rearrangement links TRBV5-1 to TRBJ1-4; 10 positions agree with TRBD1. CDR3 nucleotide sequence: TGCGCCAGCAGTTTCGGGACAGGGGTTCAGGCAACTAATGAAAAACTGTTTTTT. Its protein is CASSFGTGVQATNEKLFF.